A selection of T cell receptor beta chains follows, all from one sample in a study of T-cell reconstitution after alpha-beta-depleted transplantation in children. Using its own MiXCR run on the PCR reads, TCRdb lists one record per CDR3 protein. The sample lists about 300,000 distinct CDR3 sequences; 10% were seen once. The specimen was PBMCs, collected before TCRalphabeta/CD19-depleted stem cell transplant. These receptors originate from a boy under two years old with acute myeloid leukemia, due to receive a stem cell transplant. Both conserved end residues are part of each CDR3. D genes are given only for firm matches. Size values are once, few and many counts, or a class for expanded clones, and some rows have none.

j_gene: TRBJ1-5; d_gene: NA; v_gene: TRBV20-1; len: 15; abundance: few; CDR3aa: CSARMRGVMNQPQHF; CDR3nt: TGCAGTGCTAGGATGCGGGGCGTAATGAATCAGCCCCAGCATTTT
j_gene: TRBJ2-7; d_gene: NA; v_gene: TRBV10-3; len: 13; abundance: many; CDR3aa: CAISDTEYYEQYF; CDR3nt: TGTGCCATCAGTGATACCGAGTACTACGAGCAGTACTTC
j_gene: TRBJ2-7; d_gene: TRBD2; v_gene: TRBV3-1; len: 16; abundance: NA; CDR3aa: CASSQKLAGVVYEQYF; CDR3nt: TGTGCCAGCAGCCAAAAACTAGCGGGAGTTGTCTACGAGCAGTACTTC
j_gene: TRBJ2-7; d_gene: NA; v_gene: TRBV29-1; len: 12; abundance: many; CDR3aa: CSAKSDLYEQYF; CDR3nt: TGCAGCGCCAAATCGGACCTCTACGAGCAGTACTTC
j_gene: TRBJ2-7; d_gene: TRBD2; v_gene: TRBV12-3/TRBV12-4; len: 15; abundance: many; CDR3aa: CASSSKLAGRYEQYF; CDR3nt: TGTGCCAGCAGTTCAAAACTAGCGGGGAGGTACGAGCAGTACTTC
j_gene: TRBJ2-4; d_gene: NA; v_gene: TRBV2; len: 15; abundance: many; CDR3aa: CASSPLRGAKNIQYF; CDR3nt: TGTGCCAGCAGCCCCCTCAGGGGAGCTAAAAACATTCAGTACTTC
j_gene: TRBJ2-3; d_gene: TRBD1; v_gene: TRBV12-3/TRBV12-4; len: 16; abundance: many; CDR3aa: CASSPGTGGASDTQYF; CDR3nt: TGTGCCAGCAGCCCTGGGACAGGGGGCGCGTCAGATACGCAGTATTTT
j_gene: TRBJ2-1; d_gene: TRBD1; v_gene: TRBV2; len: 15; abundance: many; CDR3aa: CASSRGQGVYNEQFF; CDR3nt: TGTGCCAGCAGCCGGGGACAGGGAGTCTACAATGAGCAGTTCTTC
j_gene: TRBJ2-3; d_gene: NA; v_gene: TRBV5-1; len: 14; abundance: many; CDR3aa: CASSVPADTDTQYF; CDR3nt: TGCGCCAGCAGCGTACCAGCCGACACAGATACGCAGTATTTT
j_gene: TRBJ2-3; d_gene: NA; v_gene: TRBV12-3/TRBV12-4; len: 14; abundance: many; CDR3aa: CASGYWVLQDTQYF; CDR3nt: TGTGCCAGCGGGTACTGGGTACTTCAAGATACGCAGTATTTT
j_gene: TRBJ2-6; d_gene: NA; v_gene: TRBV6-1; len: 14; abundance: few; CDR3aa: CASTKLVGANVLTF; CDR3nt: TGTGCCAGTACAAAACTAGTTGGGGCCAACGTCCTGACTTTC
j_gene: TRBJ2-5; d_gene: NA; v_gene: TRBV25-1; len: 12; abundance: many; CDR3aa: CASSAGRETQYF; CDR3nt: TGTGCCAGCAGTGCTGGGAGAGAGACCCAGTACTTC
j_gene: TRBJ2-1; d_gene: NA; v_gene: TRBV12-3/TRBV12-4; len: 13; abundance: NA; CDR3aa: CASTHLGRDEQFF; CDR3nt: TGTGCCAGCACCCACCTTGGCCGTGATGAGCAGTTCTTC
j_gene: TRBJ2-1; d_gene: NA; v_gene: TRBV24-1; len: 18; abundance: many; CDR3aa: CATSDSVRRATFYNEQFF; CDR3nt: TGTGCCACCAGTGATTCGGTCCGGCGGGCCACTTTCTACAATGAGCAGTTCTTC
j_gene: TRBJ2-1; d_gene: NA; v_gene: TRBV9; len: 15; abundance: NA; CDR3aa: CASSPIGSSYNEQFF; CDR3nt: TGTGCCAGCAGCCCCATCGGGAGCTCCTACAATGAGCAGTTCTTC
j_gene: TRBJ2-7; d_gene: NA; v_gene: TRBV7-3; len: 15; abundance: many; CDR3aa: CASSTTGAGAYEQYF; CDR3nt: TGTGCCAGCAGCACTACGGGGGCAGGAGCCTACGAGCAGTACTTC
j_gene: TRBJ2-2; d_gene: TRBD1; v_gene: TRBV2; len: 15; abundance: many; CDR3aa: CASRKGTGVSGELFF; CDR3nt: TGTGCCAGCAGGAAGGGGACAGGGGTTTCCGGGGAGCTGTTTTTT
j_gene: TRBJ2-2; d_gene: NA; v_gene: TRBV4-3; len: 17; abundance: many; CDR3aa: CASSQWAGTMNTGELFF; CDR3nt: TGCGCCAGCAGCCAATGGGCCGGGACCATGAACACCGGGGAGCTGTTTTTT
j_gene: TRBJ2-3; d_gene: NA; v_gene: TRBV28; len: 18; abundance: many; CDR3aa: CASRPPWENPSYGDTQYF; CDR3nt: TGTGCCAGCAGACCTCCGTGGGAGAATCCTTCTTACGGAGATACGCAGTATTTT
j_gene: TRBJ2-3; d_gene: TRBD2; v_gene: TRBV7-3; len: 14; abundance: few; CDR3aa: CASSLGGLLDTQYF; CDR3nt: TGTGCCAGCAGCTTGGGGGGACTACTAGATACGCAGTATTTT
j_gene: TRBJ2-3; d_gene: TRBD2; v_gene: TRBV7-6; len: 17; abundance: NA; CDR3aa: CASSPLGLAGVSDTQYF; CDR3nt: TGTGCCAGCAGCCCCCTGGGACTAGCGGGAGTGTCAGATACGCAGTATTTT
j_gene: TRBJ2-5; d_gene: NA; v_gene: TRBV4-3; len: 17; abundance: few; CDR3aa: CASSQDPRWDTVETQYF; CDR3nt: TGCGCCAGCAGCCAAGATCCGCGATGGGACACCGTAGAGACCCAGTACTTC
j_gene: TRBJ2-1; d_gene: NA; v_gene: TRBV4-1; len: 20; abundance: few; CDR3aa: CASSQLFRAPGIAPYNEQFF; CDR3nt: TGCGCCAGCAGCCAACTATTCAGGGCGCCCGGGATCGCACCCTACAATGAGCAGTTCTTC
j_gene: TRBJ2-1; d_gene: NA; v_gene: TRBV5-1; len: 14; abundance: many; CDR3aa: CASSLTPDQARWFF; CDR3nt: TGCGCCAGCAGCTTGACCCCCGACCAGGCCAGGTGGTTCTTC
j_gene: TRBJ2-1; d_gene: NA; v_gene: TRBV21-1; len: 20; abundance: NA; CDR3aa: CASSGLRDRGLPEQLNEQFF; CDR3nt: TGTGCCAGCAGCGGACTCCGGGACAGGGGACTCCCCGAACAACTCAATGAGCAGTTCTTC
j_gene: TRBJ1-6; d_gene: NA; v_gene: TRBV18; len: 13; abundance: NA; CDR3aa: CASSPKNNSPLHF; CDR3nt: TGTGCCAGCTCACCAAAAAATAATTCACCCCTCCACTTT
j_gene: TRBJ1-1; d_gene: TRBD1; v_gene: TRBV29-1; len: 15; abundance: few; CDR3aa: CSVEGQGALFTEAFF; CDR3nt: TGCAGCGTTGAAGGGCAGGGGGCCCTGTTCACTGAAGCTTTCTTT
j_gene: TRBJ2-1; d_gene: NA; v_gene: TRBV12-3/TRBV12-4; len: 15; abundance: few; CDR3aa: CASSWGDSSYNEQFF; CDR3nt: TGTGCCAGCAGTTGGGGGGATAGCTCCTACAATGAGCAGTTCTTC
j_gene: TRBJ1-4; d_gene: NA; v_gene: TRBV9; len: 17; abundance: many; CDR3aa: CASSVAPAVATNEKLFF; CDR3nt: TGTGCCAGCAGCGTAGCTCCCGCGGTGGCAACTAATGAAAAACTGTTTTTT